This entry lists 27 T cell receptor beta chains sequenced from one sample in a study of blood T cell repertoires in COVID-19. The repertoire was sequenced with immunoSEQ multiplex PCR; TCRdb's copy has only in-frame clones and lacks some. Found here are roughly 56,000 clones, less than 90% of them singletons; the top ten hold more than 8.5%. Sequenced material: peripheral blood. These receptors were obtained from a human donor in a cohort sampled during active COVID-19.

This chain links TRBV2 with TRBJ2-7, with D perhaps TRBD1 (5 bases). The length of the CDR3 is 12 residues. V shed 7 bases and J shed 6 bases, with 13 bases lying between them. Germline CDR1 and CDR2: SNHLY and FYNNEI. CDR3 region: CASTERRGEQYF. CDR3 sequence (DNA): TGTGCCAGCACCGAGCGAAGGGGCGAGCAGTACTTC.

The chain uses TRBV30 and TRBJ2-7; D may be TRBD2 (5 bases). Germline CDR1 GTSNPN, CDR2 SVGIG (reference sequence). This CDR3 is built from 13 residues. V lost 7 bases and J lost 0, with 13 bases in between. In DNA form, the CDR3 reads TGTGCCTCGCGGGCCCGGGCCTCCTACGAGCAGTACTTC. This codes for CASRARASYEQYF. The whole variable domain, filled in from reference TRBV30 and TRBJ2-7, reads SQTIHQWPATLVQPVGSPLSLECTVEGTSNPNLYWYRQAAGRGLQLLFYSVGIGQISSEVPQNLSASRPQDRQFILSSKKLLLSDSGFYLCASRARASYEQYFGPGTRLTVT.

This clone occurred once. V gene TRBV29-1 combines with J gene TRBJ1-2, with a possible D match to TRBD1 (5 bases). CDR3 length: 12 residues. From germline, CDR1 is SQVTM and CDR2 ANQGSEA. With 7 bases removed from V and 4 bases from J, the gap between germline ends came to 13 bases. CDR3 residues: CSASGQGYGYTF. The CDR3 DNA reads TGCAGCGCCTCCGGGCAGGGCTATGGCTACACCTTC.

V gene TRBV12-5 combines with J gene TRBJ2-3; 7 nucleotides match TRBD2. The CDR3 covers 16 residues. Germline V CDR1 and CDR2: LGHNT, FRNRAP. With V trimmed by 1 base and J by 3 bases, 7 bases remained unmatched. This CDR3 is CASGLGLAGGTDTQYF. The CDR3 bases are TGTGCTAGTGGTTTGGGACTAGCTGGAGGGACAGATACGCAGTATTTT.

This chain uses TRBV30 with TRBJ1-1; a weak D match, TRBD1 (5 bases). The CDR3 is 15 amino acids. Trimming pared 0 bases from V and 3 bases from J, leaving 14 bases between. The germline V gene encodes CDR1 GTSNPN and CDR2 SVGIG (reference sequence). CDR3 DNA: TGTGCCTGGAGTGTAATACGGGGGGACCACACTGAAGCTTTCTTT. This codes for CAWSVIRGDHTEAFF.

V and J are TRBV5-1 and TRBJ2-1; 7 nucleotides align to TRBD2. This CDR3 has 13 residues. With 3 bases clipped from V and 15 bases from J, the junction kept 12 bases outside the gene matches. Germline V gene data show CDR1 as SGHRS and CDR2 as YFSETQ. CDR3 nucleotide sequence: TGCGCCAGCAGCTCAACCCCAGGCGGGAGCCCGTTCTTC. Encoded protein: CASSSTPGGSPFF.

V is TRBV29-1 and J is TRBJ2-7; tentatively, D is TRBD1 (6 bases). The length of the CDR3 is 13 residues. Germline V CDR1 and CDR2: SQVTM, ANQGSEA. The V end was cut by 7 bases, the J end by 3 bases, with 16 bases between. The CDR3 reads CSAATRGVYEQYF. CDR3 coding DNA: TGCAGCGCAGCCACCAGGGGTGTCTACGAGCAGTACTTC.

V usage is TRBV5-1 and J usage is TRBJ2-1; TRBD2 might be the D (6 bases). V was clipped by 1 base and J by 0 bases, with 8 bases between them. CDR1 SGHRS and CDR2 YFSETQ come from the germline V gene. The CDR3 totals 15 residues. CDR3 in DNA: TGCGCCAGCAGCTTGACTAGCCCCTCCTACAATGAGCAGTTCTTC. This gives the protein CASSLTSPSYNEQFF.

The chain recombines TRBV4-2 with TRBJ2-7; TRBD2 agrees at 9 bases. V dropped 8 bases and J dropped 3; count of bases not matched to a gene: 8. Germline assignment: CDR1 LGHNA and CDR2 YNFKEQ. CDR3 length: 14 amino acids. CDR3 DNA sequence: TGTGCCAGCTCGGAGGGTAGCGGGAGCTACGAGCAGTACTTC. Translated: CASSEGSGSYEQYF.

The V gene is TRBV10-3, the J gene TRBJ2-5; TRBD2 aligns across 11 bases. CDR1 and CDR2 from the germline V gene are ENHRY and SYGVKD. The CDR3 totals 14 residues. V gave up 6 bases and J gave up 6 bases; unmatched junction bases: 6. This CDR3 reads CAISPTSGIKTQYF. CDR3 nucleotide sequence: TGTGCCATCAGCCCGACTAGCGGGATAAAGACCCAGTACTTC.

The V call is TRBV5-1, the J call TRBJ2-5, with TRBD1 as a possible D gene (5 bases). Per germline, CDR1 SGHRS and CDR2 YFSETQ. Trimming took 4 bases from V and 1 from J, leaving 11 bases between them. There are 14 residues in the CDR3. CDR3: CASSPGQLQETQYF. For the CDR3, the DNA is TGCGCCAGCAGCCCCGGACAACTCCAAGAGACCCAGTACTTC.

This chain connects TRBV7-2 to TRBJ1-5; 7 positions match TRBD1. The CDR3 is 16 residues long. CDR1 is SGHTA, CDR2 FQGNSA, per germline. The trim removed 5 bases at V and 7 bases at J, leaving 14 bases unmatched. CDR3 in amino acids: CASSPEGAGVGQPQHF. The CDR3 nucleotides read TGTGCCAGCAGCCCGGAGGGGGCAGGGGTGGGGCAGCCCCAGCATTTT.

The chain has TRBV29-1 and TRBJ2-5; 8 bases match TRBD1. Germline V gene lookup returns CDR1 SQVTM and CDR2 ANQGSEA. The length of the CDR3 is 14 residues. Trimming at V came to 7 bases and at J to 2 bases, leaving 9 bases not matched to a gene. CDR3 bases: TGCAGCGCCTCAGGGGGCTTTTCGCAAGAGACCCAGTACTTC. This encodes CSASGGFSQETQYF.

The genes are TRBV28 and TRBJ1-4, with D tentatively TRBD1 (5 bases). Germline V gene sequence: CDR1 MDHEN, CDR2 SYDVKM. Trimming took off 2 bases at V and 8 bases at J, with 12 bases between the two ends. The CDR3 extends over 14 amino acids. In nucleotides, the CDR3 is TGTGCCAGCAGTTTACCCAGGGCAGGAGAAAAACTGTTTTTT. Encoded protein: CASSLPRAGEKLFF.

In DNA form, the CDR3 reads TGTGCCAGCAGCTTGTGGATTAGCGAGAACACCGGGGAGCTGTTTTTT. As protein: CASSLWISENTGELFF. The chain couples TRBV5-4 to TRBJ2-2; possibly TRBD2 for D (5 bases). This CDR3 contains 16 residues. Germline-derived CDR1 and CDR2 are SGHNT and YYREEE (reference sequence). V was trimmed by 1 base and J by 1 base, leaving 11 bases between them.

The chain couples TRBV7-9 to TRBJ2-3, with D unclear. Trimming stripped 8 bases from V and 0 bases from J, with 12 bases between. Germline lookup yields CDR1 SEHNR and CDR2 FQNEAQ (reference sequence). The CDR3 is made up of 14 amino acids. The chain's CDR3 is CASVLESSTDTQYF. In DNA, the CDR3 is TGTGCCAGCGTTCTTGAGTCAAGCACAGATACGCAGTATTTT. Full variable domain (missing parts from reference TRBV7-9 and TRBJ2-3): DTGVSQNPRHKITKRGQNVTFRCDPISEHNRLYWYRQTLGQGPEFLTYFQNEAQLEKSRLLSDRFSAERPKGSFSTLEIQRTEQGDSAMYLCASVLESSTDTQYFGPGTRLTVL.

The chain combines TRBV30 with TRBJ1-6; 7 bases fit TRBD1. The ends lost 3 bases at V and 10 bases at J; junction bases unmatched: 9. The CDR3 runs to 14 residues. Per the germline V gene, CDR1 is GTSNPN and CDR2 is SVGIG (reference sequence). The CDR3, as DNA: TGTGCCTGGAGACCGAACAGGGGCCCATCACCCCTCCACTTT. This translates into CAWRPNRGPSPLHF.

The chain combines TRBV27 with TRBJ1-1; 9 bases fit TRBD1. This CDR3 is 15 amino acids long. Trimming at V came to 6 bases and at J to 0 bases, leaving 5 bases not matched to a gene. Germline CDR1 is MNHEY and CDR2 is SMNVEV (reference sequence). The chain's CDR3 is CASRIQGAMNTEAFF. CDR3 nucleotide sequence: TGTGCCAGCAGGATACAGGGGGCTATGAACACTGAAGCTTTCTTT.

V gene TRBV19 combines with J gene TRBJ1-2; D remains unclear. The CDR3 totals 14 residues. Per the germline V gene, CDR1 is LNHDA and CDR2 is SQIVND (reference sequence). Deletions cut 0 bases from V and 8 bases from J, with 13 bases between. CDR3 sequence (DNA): TGTGCCAGTAGTATAGAGCACTTGCTGGGCGGCTACACCTTC. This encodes CASSIEHLLGGYTF. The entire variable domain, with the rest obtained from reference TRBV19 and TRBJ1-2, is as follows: DGGITQSPKYLFRKEGQNVTLSCEQNLNHDAMYWYRQDPGQGLRLIYYSQIVNDFQKGDIAEGYSVSREKKESFPLTVTSAQKNPTAFYLCASSIEHLLGGYTFGSGTRLTVV.

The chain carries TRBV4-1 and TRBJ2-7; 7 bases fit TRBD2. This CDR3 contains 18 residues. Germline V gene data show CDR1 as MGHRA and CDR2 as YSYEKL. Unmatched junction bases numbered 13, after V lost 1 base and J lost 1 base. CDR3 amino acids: CASSQGVGGRARSYEQYF. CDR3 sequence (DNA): TGCGCCAGCAGCCAAGGGGTTGGAGGGAGGGCCCGGTCCTACGAGCAGTACTTC.

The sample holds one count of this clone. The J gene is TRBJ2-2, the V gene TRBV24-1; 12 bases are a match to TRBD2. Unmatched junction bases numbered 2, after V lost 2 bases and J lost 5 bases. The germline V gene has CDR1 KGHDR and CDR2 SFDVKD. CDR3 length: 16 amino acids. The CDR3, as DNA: TGTGCCACCAGTGATTCGCTAGCGGGAGGGACCGGGGAGCTGTTTTTT. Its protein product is CATSDSLAGGTGELFF.

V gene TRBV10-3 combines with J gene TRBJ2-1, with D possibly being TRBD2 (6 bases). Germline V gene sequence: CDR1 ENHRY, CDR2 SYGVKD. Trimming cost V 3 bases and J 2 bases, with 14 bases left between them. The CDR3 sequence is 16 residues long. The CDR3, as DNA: TGTGCCATCAGTGAATCCGGGGGACCCACCTACAATGAGCAGTTCTTC. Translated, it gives CAISESGGPTYNEQFF.

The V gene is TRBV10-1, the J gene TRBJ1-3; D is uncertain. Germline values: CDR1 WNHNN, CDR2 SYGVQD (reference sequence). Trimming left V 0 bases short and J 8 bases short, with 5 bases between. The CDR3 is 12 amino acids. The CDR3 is CASSESRDTIYF. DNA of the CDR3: TGCGCCAGCAGTGAGTCGCGGGACACCATATATTTT.

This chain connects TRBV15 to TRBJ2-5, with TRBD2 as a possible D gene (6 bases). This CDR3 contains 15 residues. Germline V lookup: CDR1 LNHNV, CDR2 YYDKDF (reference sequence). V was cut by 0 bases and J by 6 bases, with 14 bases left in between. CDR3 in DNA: TGTGCCACCAGCAGAGACGGGACTCCCATACAGACCCAGTACTTC. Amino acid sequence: CATSRDGTPIQTQYF.

The CDR3 protein is CASPSGREGHEQFF. As DNA, the CDR3 is TGTGCTTCACCCTCTGGTCGGGAGGGCCACGAGCAGTTCTTC. This rearrangement joins TRBV28 to TRBJ2-1; 8 bases are shared with TRBD2. The CDR3 has 14 amino acids. Germline V gene sequence: CDR1 MDHEN, CDR2 SYDVKM.

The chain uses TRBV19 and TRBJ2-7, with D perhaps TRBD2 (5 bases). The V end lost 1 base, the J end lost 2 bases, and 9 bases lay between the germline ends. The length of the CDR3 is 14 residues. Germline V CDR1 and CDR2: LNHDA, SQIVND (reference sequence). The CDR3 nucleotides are TGTGCCAGTAGTATAGCGGGGTTTACCTACGAGCAGTACTTC. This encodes CASSIAGFTYEQYF.

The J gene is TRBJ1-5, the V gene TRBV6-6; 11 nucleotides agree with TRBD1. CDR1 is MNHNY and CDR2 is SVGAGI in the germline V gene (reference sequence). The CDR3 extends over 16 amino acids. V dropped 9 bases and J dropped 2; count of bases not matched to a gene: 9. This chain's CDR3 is CASWEWTGGGNQPQHF. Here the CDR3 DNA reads TGTGCCAGTTGGGAATGGACAGGGGGCGGCAATCAGCCCCAGCATTTT.